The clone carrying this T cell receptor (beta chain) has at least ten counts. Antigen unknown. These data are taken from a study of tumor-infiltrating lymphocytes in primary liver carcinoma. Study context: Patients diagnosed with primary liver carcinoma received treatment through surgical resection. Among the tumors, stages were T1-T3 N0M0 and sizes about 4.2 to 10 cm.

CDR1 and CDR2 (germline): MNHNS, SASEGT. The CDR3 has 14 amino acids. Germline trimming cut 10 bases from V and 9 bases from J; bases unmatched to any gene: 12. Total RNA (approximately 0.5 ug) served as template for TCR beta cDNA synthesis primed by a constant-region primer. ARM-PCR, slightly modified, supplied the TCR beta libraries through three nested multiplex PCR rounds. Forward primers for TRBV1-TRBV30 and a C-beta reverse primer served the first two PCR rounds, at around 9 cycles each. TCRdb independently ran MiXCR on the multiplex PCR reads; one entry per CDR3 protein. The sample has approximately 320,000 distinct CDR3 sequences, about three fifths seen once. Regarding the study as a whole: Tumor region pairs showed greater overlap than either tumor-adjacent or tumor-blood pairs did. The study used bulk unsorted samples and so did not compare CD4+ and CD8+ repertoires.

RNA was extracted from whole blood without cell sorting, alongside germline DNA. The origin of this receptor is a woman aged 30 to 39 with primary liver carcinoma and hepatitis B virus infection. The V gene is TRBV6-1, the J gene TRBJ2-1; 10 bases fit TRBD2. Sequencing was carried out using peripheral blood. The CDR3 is CATVLAGVRGEQFF. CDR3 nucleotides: TGTGCCACCGTCCTAGCGGGAGTGCGGGGTGAGCAGTTCTTC.